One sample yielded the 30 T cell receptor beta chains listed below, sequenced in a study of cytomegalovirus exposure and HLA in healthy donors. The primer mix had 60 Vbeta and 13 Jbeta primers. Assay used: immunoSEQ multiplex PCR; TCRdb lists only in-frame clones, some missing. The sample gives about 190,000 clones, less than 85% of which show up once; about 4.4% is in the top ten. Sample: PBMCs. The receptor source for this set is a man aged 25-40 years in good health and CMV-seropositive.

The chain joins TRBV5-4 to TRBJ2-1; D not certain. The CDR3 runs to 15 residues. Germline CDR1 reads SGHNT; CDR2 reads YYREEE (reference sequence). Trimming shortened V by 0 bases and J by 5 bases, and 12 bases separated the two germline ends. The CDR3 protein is CASSLEPVSHNEQFF. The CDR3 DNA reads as TGTGCCAGCAGCTTGGAACCGGTTTCCCACAATGAGCAGTTCTTC.

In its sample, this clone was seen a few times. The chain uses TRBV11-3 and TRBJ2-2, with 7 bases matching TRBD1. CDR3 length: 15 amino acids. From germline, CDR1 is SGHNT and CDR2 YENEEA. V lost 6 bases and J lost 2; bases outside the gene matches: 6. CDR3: CASSSGQYNTGELFF. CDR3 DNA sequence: TGTGCCAGCAGTTCGGGACAGTACAACACCGGGGAGCTGTTTTTT.

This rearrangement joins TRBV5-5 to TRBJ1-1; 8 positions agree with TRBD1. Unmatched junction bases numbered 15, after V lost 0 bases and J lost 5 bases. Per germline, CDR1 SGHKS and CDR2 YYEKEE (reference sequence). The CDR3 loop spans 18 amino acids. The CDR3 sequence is CASSLDIAGGGPWTEAFF. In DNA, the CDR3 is TGTGCCAGCAGCTTGGATATTGCAGGGGGCGGCCCTTGGACTGAAGCTTTCTTT.

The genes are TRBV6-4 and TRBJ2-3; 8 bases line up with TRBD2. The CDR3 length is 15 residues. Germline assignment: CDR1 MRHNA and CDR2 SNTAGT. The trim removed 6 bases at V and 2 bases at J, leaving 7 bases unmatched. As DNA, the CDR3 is TGTGCCAGCAGCGTAGCGGGGAGGCCCACAGATACGCAGTATTTT. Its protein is CASSVAGRPTDTQYF.

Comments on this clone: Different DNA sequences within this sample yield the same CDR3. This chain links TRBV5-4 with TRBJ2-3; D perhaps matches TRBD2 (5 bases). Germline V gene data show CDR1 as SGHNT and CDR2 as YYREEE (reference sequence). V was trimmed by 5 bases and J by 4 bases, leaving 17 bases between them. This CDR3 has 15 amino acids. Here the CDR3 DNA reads TGTGCCAGCAGTCCGGGCGGCAGCGGTTCAGATACGCAGTATTTT. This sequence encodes CASSPGGSGSDTQYF.

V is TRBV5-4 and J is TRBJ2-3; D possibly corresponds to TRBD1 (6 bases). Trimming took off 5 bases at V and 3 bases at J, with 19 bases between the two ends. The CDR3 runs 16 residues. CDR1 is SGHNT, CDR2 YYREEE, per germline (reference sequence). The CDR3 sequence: CASSLRTGFGTDTQYF. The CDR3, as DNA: TGTGCCAGCAGTTTACGTACAGGGTTTGGTACAGATACGCAGTATTTT.

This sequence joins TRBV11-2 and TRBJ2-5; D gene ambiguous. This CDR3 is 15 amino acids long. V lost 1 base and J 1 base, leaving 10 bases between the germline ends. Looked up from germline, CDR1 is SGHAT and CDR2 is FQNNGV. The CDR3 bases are TGTGCCAGCAGCTTAGGGTGGGCCCCCCAAGAGACCCAGTACTTC. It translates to CASSLGWAPQETQYF.

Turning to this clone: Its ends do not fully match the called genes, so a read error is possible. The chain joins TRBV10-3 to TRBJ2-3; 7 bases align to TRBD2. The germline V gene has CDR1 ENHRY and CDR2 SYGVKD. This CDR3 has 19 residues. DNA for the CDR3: TGTGCCATCGGTGACAAACGCCAAGTCGGGACTATACCCCCAGATACGCAGTATTTT. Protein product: CAIGDKRQVGTIPPDTQYF.

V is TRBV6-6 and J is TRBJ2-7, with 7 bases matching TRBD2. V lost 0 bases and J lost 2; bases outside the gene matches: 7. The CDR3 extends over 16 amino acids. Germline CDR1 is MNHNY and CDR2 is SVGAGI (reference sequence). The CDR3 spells CASSYSGGGVTYEQYF. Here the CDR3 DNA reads TGTGCCAGCAGTTACTCAGGTGGGGGGGTAACCTACGAGCAGTACTTC.

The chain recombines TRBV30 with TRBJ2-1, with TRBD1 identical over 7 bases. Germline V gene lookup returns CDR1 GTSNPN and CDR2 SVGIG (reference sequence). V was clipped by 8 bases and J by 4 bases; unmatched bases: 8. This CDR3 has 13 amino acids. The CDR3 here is CAGAGQVYNEQFF. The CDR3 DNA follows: TGTGCCGGCGCTGGACAGGTTTACAATGAGCAGTTCTTC.

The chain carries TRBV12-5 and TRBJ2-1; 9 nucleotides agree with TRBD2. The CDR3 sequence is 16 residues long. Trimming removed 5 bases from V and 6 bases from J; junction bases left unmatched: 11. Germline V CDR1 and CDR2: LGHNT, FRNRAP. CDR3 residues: CASGTRTSVLGNEQFF. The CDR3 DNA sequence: TGTGCTAGTGGTACCCGGACTAGCGTACTCGGCAATGAGCAGTTCTTC.

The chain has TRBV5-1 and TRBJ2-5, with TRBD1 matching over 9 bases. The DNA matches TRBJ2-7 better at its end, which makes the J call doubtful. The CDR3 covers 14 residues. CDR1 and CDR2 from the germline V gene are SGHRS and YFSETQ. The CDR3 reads CASSLGDRAYEQYF. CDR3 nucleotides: TGCGCCAGCAGCTTGGGGGACAGGGCCTACGAGCAGTACTTC.

The CDR3 coding sequence is TGTGCCACCCTATCTAGGGACACTGCGGGTGAGCAGTACTTC. Translated: CATLSRDTAGEQYF. This sequence joins TRBV5-3 and TRBJ2-7; possible D gene TRBD1, 6 bases. TRBV5-3 is recorded as an ORF, its role being uncertain. V gave up 9 bases and J gave up 7 bases, with 23 bases separating them. The CDR3 runs to 14 residues.

The CDR3 DNA is TGTGCCAGCTCAGAGACAGGGAATCAGCCCCAGCATTTT. This codes for CASSETGNQPQHF. This chain connects TRBV18 to TRBJ1-5, with 7 bases fitting TRBD1. The CDR3 runs 13 residues. CDR1 is KGHSH and CDR2 is LQKENI in the germline V gene. Losses at the gene ends were 5 bases for V and 4 bases for J; bases not matched to a gene: 2.

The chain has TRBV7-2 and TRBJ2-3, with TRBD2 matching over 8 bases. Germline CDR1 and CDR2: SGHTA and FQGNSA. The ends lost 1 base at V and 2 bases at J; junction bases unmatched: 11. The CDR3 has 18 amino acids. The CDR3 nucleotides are TGTGCCAGCAGCTTAGTGGTTGGTAGCGGGGAATTCACAGATACGCAGTATTTT. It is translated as CASSLVVGSGEFTDTQYF.

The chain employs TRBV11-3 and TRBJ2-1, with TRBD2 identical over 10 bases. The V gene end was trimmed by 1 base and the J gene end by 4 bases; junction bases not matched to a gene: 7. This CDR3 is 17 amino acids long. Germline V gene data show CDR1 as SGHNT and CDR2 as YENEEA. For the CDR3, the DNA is TGTGCCAGCAGCTTAGGCCTCAGGGGACTAGCGTACAATGAGCAGTTCTTC. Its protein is CASSLGLRGLAYNEQFF.

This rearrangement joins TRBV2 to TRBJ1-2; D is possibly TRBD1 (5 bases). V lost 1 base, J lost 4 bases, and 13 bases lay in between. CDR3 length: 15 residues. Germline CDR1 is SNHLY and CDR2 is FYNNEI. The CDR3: CASSEGTRLGYGYTF. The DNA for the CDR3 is TGTGCCAGCAGTGAAGGGACAAGACTTGGCTATGGCTACACCTTC.

In nucleotides, the CDR3 is TGTGCCAGCTCACCTCCGGGACAGGGCTACAATGAGCAGTTCTTC. Translated, it gives CASSPPGQGYNEQFF. The genes are TRBV18 and TRBJ2-1, with 9 bases aligning to TRBD1. J was trimmed by 3 bases and V by 3 bases; bases with no gene match: 3. The germline V gene encodes CDR1 KGHSH and CDR2 LQKENI. The CDR3 extends over 15 amino acids. The variable domain in full, completed from reference TRBV18 and TRBJ2-1, reads NAGVMQNPRHLVRRRGQEARLRCSPMKGHSHVYWYRQLPEEGLKFMVYLQKENIIDESGMPKERFSAEFPKEGPSILRIQQVVRGDSAAYFCASSPPGQGYNEQFFGPGTRLTVL.

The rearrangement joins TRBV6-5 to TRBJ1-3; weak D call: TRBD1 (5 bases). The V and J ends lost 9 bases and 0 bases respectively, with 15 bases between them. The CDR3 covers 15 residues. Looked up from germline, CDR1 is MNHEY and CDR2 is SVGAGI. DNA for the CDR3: TGTGCCAGTGCTAGATCCGACAGCTCTGGAAACACCATATATTTT. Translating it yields CASARSDSSGNTIYF.

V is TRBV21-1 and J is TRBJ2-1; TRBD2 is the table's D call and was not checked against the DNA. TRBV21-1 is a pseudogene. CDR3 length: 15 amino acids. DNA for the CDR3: TGTGCCAGCAAATACACCCGGAGCTCCTACAATGAGCAGTTCTTC. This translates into CASKYTRSSYNEQFF.

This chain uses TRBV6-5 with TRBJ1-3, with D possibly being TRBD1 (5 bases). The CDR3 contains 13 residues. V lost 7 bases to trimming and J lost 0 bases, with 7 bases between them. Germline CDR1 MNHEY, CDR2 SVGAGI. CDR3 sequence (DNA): TGTGCCAGCAACGGGGGCTCTGGAAACACCATATATTTT. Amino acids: CASNGGSGNTIYF.

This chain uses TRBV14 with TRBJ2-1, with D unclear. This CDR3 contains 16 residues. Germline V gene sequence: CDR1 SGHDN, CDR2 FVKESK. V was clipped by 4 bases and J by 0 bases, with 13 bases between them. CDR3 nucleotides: TGTGCCAGCAGCCGCTCCGAGGTTAGCTCCTACAATGAGCAGTTCTTC. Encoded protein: CASSRSEVSSYNEQFF.

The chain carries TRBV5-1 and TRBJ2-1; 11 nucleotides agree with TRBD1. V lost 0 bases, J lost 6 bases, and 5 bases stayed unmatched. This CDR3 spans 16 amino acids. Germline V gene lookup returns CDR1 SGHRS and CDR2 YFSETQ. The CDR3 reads CASSLVLGTGGNEQFF. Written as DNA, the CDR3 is TGCGCCAGCAGCTTGGTGCTGGGGACAGGGGGCAATGAGCAGTTCTTC. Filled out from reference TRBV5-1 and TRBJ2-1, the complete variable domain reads KAGVTQTPRYLIKTRGQQVTLSCSPISGHRSVSWYQQTPGQGLQFLFEYFSETQRNKGNFPGRFSGRQFSNSRSEMNVSTLELGDSALYLCASSLVLGTGGNEQFFGPGTRLTVL.

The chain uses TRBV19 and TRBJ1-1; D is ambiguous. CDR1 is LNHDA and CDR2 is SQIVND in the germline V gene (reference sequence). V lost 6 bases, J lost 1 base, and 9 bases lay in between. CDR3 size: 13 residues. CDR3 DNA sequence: TGTGCCAGTAGGAGAGGGCCGAACACTGAAGCTTTCTTT. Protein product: CASRRGPNTEAFF.

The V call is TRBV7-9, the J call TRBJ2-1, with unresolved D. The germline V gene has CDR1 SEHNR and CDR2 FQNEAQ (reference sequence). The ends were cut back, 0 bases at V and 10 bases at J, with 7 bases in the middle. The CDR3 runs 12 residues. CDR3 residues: CASSLAALEQFF. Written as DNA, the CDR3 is TGTGCCAGCAGCTTAGCGGCTCTCGAGCAGTTCTTC.

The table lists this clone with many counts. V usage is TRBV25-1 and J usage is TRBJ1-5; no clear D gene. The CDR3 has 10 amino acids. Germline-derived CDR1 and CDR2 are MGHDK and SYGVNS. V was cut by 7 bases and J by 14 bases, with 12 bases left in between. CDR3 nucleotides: TGTGCCAGCATCGGACTTTCAGAGCATTTT. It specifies CASIGLSEHF.

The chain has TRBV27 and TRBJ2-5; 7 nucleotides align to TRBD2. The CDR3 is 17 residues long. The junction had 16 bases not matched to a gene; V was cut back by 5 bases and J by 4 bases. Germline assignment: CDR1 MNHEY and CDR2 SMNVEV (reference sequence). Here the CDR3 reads CASSMTSWASSRETQYF. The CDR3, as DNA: TGTGCCAGCAGTATGACTAGCTGGGCCTCCAGCAGAGAGACCCAGTACTTC.

CDR3 sequence reads: CASRRTGTGNTIYF. In nucleotides, the CDR3 is TGTGCCAGTAGGAGGACAGGGACTGGAAACACCATATATTTT. The V and J genes are TRBV19 and TRBJ1-3; 8 bases match TRBD1. Germline-derived CDR1 and CDR2 are LNHDA and SQIVND (reference sequence). J lost 2 bases, V lost 6 bases, and 3 bases had no gene match. There are 14 residues in the CDR3.

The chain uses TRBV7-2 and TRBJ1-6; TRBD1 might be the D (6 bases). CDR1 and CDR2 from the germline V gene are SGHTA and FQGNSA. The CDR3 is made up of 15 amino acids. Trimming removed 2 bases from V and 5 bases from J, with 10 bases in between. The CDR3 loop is CASSLPQGHNSPLHF. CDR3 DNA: TGTGCCAGCAGCTTACCACAGGGTCATAATTCACCCCTCCACTTT.

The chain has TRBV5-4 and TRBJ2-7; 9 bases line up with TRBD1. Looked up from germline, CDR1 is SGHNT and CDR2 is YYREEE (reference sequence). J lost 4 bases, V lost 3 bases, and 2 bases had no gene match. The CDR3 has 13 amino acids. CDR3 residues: CASSSDRGYEQYF. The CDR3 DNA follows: TGTGCCAGCAGCTCGGACAGGGGATACGAGCAGTACTTC.